The clone carrying this T cell receptor beta chain appeared a single time. These data are taken from a study of shared clonotypes between healthy human individuals. Produced via immunoSEQ multiplex PCR; TCRdb's table is partial and in-frame only. The repertoire holds about 380,000 clones, with 90% to 97% as singletons. Germline V gene data show CDR1 as SEHNR and CDR2 as FQNEAQ (reference sequence). With V trimmed by 2 bases and J by 4 bases, 5 bases remained unmatched. The CDR3 loop spans 16 amino acids. The sequencing sample was made of memory CD8+ T cells sorted from blood. Stated subset: CD45RO+ cells pooled with CCR7-negative TemRA cells. V is TRBV7-9 and J is TRBJ2-1; the match to TRBD2 covers 10 bases. This TCR came from a man aged 25-45 years in good health. For the CDR3, the DNA is TGTGCCAGCAGCTTACTAGCGGGAGTTTTTTACAATGAGCAGTTCTTC. Encoded protein: CASSLLAGVFYNEQFF.